This passage covers 16 T cell receptor beta chains from one sample sequenced in a study of OX40 agonist ivuxolimab in advanced cancers. Repertoires were generated with immunoSEQ multiplex PCR, while TCRdb's copy carries only in-frame clones and drops some. This sample has about 91,000 clones; around 83% occur once, and the top ten carry 0.22%. The sequenced sample was CD4+ or CD8+ T cells sorted from blood, obtained in a trial of the OX40 agonist ivuxolimab. All receptors derive from an adult with an advanced solid tumor such as melanoma, head and neck, liver or kidney cancer.

The chain combines TRBV7-9 with TRBJ1-1, with 9 bases lining up with TRBD1. The CDR3 contains 14 residues. The germline CDR1 and CDR2 sequences are SEHNR and FQNEAQ (reference sequence). J lost 10 bases, V lost 5 bases, and 11 bases had no gene match. The CDR3: CASSTRTGAPTAFF. CDR3 sequence (DNA): TGTGCCAGCAGCACCAGGACAGGGGCGCCGACAGCTTTCTTT.

The gene calls are TRBV7-2 and TRBJ2-7; 12 nucleotides agree with TRBD2. J gave up 6 bases and V 5 bases, and 8 bases lay outside the gene matches. CDR1 is SGHTA, CDR2 FQGNSA, per germline. The CDR3 is 15 residues long. CDR3 loop: CASSRRTSGTLEQYF. The CDR3 DNA reads as TGTGCCAGCAGCCGCCGGACTAGCGGGACTCTCGAGCAGTACTTC.

In this sample, this clone turned up once. The rearrangement uses TRBV29-1 and TRBJ2-7; a possible D gene is TRBD1 (6 bases). The V end was cut by 4 bases, the J end by 3 bases, with 10 bases between. CDR1 SQVTM and CDR2 ANQGSEA come from the germline V gene. The CDR3 is 12 residues long. The chain's CDR3 is CSVVGQNYEQYF. Here the CDR3 DNA reads TGCAGCGTTGTCGGACAGAACTACGAGCAGTACTTC.

The V and J genes are TRBV15 and TRBJ2-1, with D hard to call. The CDR3 has 13 residues. The V gene's germline CDR1 is LNHNV and CDR2 YYDKDF (reference sequence). V shed 0 bases and J shed 9 bases, with 9 bases lying between them. CDR3 residues: CATSRDLDGEQFF. CDR3 in DNA: TGTGCCACCAGCAGAGATTTGGATGGTGAGCAGTTCTTC.

The rearrangement links TRBV5-4 to TRBJ2-1; TRBD2 is a possible D gene (5 bases). Germline V gives CDR1 SGHNT, CDR2 YYREEE (reference sequence). V lost 5 bases, J lost 1 base, and 10 bases lay in between. The CDR3 spans 14 residues. The CDR3 protein is CASSRAGSYNEQFF. DNA for the CDR3: TGTGCCAGCAGTCGTGCGGGTTCCTACAATGAGCAGTTCTTC.

This clone was counted a few times. This chain joins TRBV19 and TRBJ2-3, with 9 positions matching TRBD2. J was trimmed by 6 bases and V by 1 base; bases with no gene match: 5. The CDR3 length is 15 residues. Germline V gene lookup returns CDR1 LNHDA and CDR2 SQIVND (reference sequence). CDR3 in amino acids: CASSIGGGASDTQYF. CDR3 DNA: TGTGCCAGTAGTATAGGCGGGGGGGCAAGTGATACGCAGTATTTT.

This clone has a single count. The chain recombines TRBV7-3 with TRBJ2-2; TRBD2 agrees at 8 bases. Per the germline V gene, CDR1 is SGHTA and CDR2 is FQGTGA. The trim removed 2 bases at V and 4 bases at J, leaving 3 bases unmatched. The CDR3 loop spans 15 amino acids. The CDR3 reads CASSLFSGATGELFF. CDR3 nucleotide sequence: TGTGCCAGCAGCTTATTTAGCGGGGCCACCGGGGAGCTGTTTTTT.

The chain joins TRBV7-3 to TRBJ2-3, with TRBD1 as a possible D gene (6 bases). Trimming removed 4 bases at V and 1 base at J, with 9 bases between. This CDR3 contains 14 residues. Germline V gives CDR1 SGHTA, CDR2 FQGTGA. The CDR3 DNA sequence: TGTGCCAGCAGCTCCCGACAGGGCACAGATACGCAGTATTTT. This codes for CASSSRQGTDTQYF.

This clone showed up just a few times. The gene calls are TRBV30 and TRBJ2-5; 8 bases line up with TRBD2. This CDR3 spans 15 amino acids. V lost 2 bases to trimming and J lost 4 bases; unmatched junction nucleotides: 9. Germline CDR1 and CDR2: GTSNPN and SVGIG (reference sequence). CDR3 in DNA: TGTGCCTGGAGTATAATAAAGCGGGAGCGAGAGACCCAGTACTTC. Its protein is CAWSIIKRERETQYF.

This clone was observed a handful of times. The chain recombines TRBV12-5 with TRBJ2-5, with a weak D call TRBD1 (5 bases). The CDR3 loop spans 14 amino acids. The V gene lost 1 base and the J gene lost 5 bases, with 11 bases spanning the gap. In germline, CDR1 is LGHNT, CDR2 FRNRAP. The CDR3 protein is CASGLGQPGETQYF. The CDR3 region has the DNA TGTGCTAGTGGTTTGGGACAGCCAGGGGAGACCCAGTACTTC.

The chain couples TRBV27 to TRBJ2-7, with 7 bases matching TRBD2. The CDR3 covers 15 residues. Germline-derived CDR1 and CDR2 are MNHEY and SMNVEV (reference sequence). CDR3 nucleotide sequence: TGTCCCCCAGAGGAGGGAGCGGGGAGCTCCTACGAGCAGTACGTC. Amino acids: CPPEEGAGSSYEQYV.

This sequence joins TRBV19 and TRBJ1-2; maybe TRBD1 (6 bases). In germline, CDR1 is LNHDA, CDR2 SQIVND (reference sequence). V shed 4 bases and J shed 4 bases, with 16 bases lying between them. The CDR3 runs to 15 residues. The CDR3 here is CASSTPREGGYGYTF. The DNA for the CDR3 is TGTGCCAGTAGTACCCCCCGGGAGGGGGGCTATGGCTACACCTTC.

CDR3 DNA sequence: TGTGCCAGCAGCAGTCCGAAGACAGAGCCTAATTCACCCCTCCACTTT. Translation: CASSSPKTEPNSPLHF. V and J are TRBV28 and TRBJ1-6; TRBD1 might be the D (5 bases). CDR3 length equals 16 residues. The V and J ends lost 6 bases and 6 bases respectively, with 18 bases between them. Germline V gives CDR1 MDHEN, CDR2 SYDVKM.

V and J are TRBV4-2 and TRBJ1-1; D gene ambiguous. Germline V lookup: CDR1 LGHNA, CDR2 YNFKEQ. This CDR3 region has 15 residues. The V gene lost 1 base and the J gene lost 0 bases, with 9 bases spanning the gap. The DNA for the CDR3 is TGTGCCAGCAGCCAAGTGTGGCCGGTGAACACTGAAGCTTTCTTT. Translation gives CASSQVWPVNTEAFF.

The chain is built from TRBV4-2 and TRBJ1-2; the match to TRBD1 covers 9 bases. The CDR3 runs to 20 residues. Germline CDR1 LGHNA, CDR2 YNFKEQ. J lost 4 bases, V lost 0 bases, and 18 bases had no gene match. CDR3 in DNA: TGTGCCAGCAGCCAAGATGCCGTTACAATTCGGACAGGGGCAAGCTATGGCTACACCTTC. Amino acid sequence: CASSQDAVTIRTGASYGYTF.

The CDR3 spells CASSLGGVEAFF. CDR3 DNA: TGCGCCAGCAGCTTGGGGGGTGTTGAGGCTTTCTTT. This sequence joins TRBV5-1 and TRBJ1-1, with D hard to call. CDR1 SGHRS and CDR2 YFSETQ come from the germline V gene. V was shortened by 0 bases and J by 11 bases, with 11 bases between the two germline ends. CDR3 length equals 12 residues.